Listed below are T cell receptor beta chains from one sample, sequenced in a study of OX40 agonist ivuxolimab in advanced cancers. Data came from immunoSEQ multiplex PCR; TCRdb stores just in-frame clones and leaves some out. In the table there are 60,000 to 85,000 clones, roughly 83% of which are singletons. The starting material was CD4+ or CD8+ T cells sorted from blood, obtained in a trial of the OX40 agonist ivuxolimab. Every receptor here comes from an adult with an advanced solid tumor such as melanoma, head and neck, liver or kidney cancer. Both conserved end residues are part of each CDR3. The D gene is left open where the match is weak. Expanded clones are given a class, and other clones once, few, many or no size at all.

>TRBJ2-3|TRBV25-1|.|.
TGTGCCAGCAGTGCCCTTTCAGGGGATACGCAGTATTTT
CASSALSGDTQYF
>TRBJ2-7|TRBV5-4|.|.
TGTGCCAGCAGCAAAGCTGGACAGCCTTACTACGAGCAGTACTTC
CASSKAGQPYYEQYF
>TRBJ1-2|TRBV6-1|.|.
TGTGCCACCGAGAATCCCGGACAGCTAAACTATGGCTACACCTTC
CATENPGQLNYGYTF
>TRBJ2-7|TRBV27|.|TRBD1
TGTGCCAGCAGTTCCCCCACAGGGGCTCCTGGTTTCAGCTCCTACGAGCAGTACTTC
CASSSPTGAPGFSSYEQYF
>TRBJ2-3|TRBV19|once|TRBD2
TGTGCCAGTAGCCGTGGGACTAGCGGGGCGAGCACAGATACGCAGTATTTT
CASSRGTSGASTDTQYF
>TRBJ1-6|TRBV4-1|.|.
TGCGCCAGCAGCCAAGTGCAGGGGAATTCACCCCTCCACTTT
CASSQVQGNSPLHF
>TRBJ2-4|TRBV7-9|.|TRBD1
TGTGCCAGCAGCCGACGGACAGGGGGGGTAAACATTCAGTACTTC
CASSRRTGGVNIQYF
>TRBJ2-1|TRBV27|.|TRBD1
TGTGCCAGCAGTCTCCGAACAGGGGGAATTTGGACCAATGAGCAGTTCTTC
CASSLRTGGIWTNEQFF
>TRBJ1-6|TRBV6-5|.|TRBD1
TGTGCCAGCGGTTACGACAGGGCGGGAAATTCACCCCTCCACTTT
CASGYDRAGNSPLHF
>TRBJ1-2|TRBV29-1|.|TRBD1
TGCAGCGTTGATGTGGCAGGGGGCTACTCTGGCTACACCTTC
CSVDVAGGYSGYTF
>TRBJ1-1|TRBV7-8|.|.
TGTGCCAGCAGCTTAGAAGGCCATACTGAAGCTTTCTTT
CASSLEGHTEAFF